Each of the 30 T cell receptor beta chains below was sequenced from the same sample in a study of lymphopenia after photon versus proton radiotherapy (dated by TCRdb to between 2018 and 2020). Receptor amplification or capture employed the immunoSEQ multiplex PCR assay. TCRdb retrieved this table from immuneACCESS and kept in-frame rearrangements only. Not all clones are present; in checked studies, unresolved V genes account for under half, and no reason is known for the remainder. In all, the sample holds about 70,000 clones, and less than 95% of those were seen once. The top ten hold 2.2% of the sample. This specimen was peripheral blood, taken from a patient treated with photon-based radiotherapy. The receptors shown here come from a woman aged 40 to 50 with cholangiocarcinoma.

DNA for the CDR3: TGTGCCTGGAGCCCCCGGGACAGGGATGAATCACCCCTCCACTTT. Translating it yields CAWSPRDRDESPLHF. The chain couples TRBV30 to TRBJ1-6; 9 nucleotides match TRBD1. The CDR3 is 15 amino acids. V gave up 3 bases and J gave up 10 bases; unmatched junction bases: 10. Germline lookup yields CDR1 GTSNPN and CDR2 SVGIG (reference sequence).

In DNA, the CDR3 is TGTGCCACCAAGGATTCGGTGAACACTGAAGCTTTCTTT. It codes for CATKDSVNTEAFF. The rearrangement uses TRBV6-5 and TRBJ1-1, with unresolved D. The CDR3 is 13 residues long. Trimming took off 10 bases at V and 0 bases at J, with 12 bases between the two ends. Germline V gene data show CDR1 as MNHEY and CDR2 as SVGAGI.

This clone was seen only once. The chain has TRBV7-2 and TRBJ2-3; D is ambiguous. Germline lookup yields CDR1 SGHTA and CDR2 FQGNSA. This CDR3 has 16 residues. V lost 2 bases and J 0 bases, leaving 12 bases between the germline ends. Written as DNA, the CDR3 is TGTGCCAGCAGCTTATCCCGACTTCTGAGCACAGATACGCAGTATTTT. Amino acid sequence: CASSLSRLLSTDTQYF.

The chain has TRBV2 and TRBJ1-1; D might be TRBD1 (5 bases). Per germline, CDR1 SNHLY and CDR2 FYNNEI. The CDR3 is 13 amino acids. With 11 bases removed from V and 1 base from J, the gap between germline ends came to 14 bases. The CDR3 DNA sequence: TGTGCCGGCTCGACAGAGAAGAACACTGAAGCTTTCTTT. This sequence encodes CAGSTEKNTEAFF.

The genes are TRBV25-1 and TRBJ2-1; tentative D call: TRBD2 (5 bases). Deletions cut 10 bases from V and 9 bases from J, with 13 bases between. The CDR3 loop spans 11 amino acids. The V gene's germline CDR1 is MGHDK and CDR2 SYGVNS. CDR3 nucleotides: TGTGCCACGGGGAAGGGAATTGAGCAGTTCTTC. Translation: CATGKGIEQFF.

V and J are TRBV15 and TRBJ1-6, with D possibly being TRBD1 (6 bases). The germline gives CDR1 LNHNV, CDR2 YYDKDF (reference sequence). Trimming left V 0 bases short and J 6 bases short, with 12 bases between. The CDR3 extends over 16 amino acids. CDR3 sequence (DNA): TGTGCCACCAGCAGAGAAAACGGACAGATTAATTCACCCCTCCACTTT. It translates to CATSRENGQINSPLHF.

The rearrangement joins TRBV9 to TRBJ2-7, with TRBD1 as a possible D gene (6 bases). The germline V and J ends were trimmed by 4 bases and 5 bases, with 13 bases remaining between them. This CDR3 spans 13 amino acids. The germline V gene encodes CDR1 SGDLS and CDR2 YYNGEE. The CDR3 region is CASSSTGIHEQYF. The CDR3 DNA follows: TGTGCCAGCAGCAGTACAGGGATCCACGAGCAGTACTTC.

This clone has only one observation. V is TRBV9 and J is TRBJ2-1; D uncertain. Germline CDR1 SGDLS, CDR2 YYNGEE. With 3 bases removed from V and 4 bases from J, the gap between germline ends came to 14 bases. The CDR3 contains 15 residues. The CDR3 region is CASSERPDGYNEQFF. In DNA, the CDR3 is TGTGCCAGCAGCGAAAGACCGGACGGATACAATGAGCAGTTCTTC.

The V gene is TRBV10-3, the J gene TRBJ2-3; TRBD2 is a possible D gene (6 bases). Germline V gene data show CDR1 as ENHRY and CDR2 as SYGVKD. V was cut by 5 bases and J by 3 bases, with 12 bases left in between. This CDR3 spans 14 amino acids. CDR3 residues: CAISSGGATDTQYF. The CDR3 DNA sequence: TGTGCCATCAGTTCCGGGGGAGCTACAGATACGCAGTATTTT.

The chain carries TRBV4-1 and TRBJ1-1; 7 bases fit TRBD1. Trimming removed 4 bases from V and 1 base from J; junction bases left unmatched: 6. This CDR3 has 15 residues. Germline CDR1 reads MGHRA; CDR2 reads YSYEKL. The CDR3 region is CASSLKTGSNTEAFF. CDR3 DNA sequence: TGCGCCAGCAGCCTTAAGACAGGGTCGAACACTGAAGCTTTCTTT.

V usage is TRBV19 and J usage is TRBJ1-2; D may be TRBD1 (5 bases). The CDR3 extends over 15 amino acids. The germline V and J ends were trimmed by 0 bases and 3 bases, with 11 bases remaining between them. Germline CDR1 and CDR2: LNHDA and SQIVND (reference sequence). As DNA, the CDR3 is TGTGCCAGTAGTATAGATAGGGACGGGCACTATGGCTACACCTTC. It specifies CASSIDRDGHYGYTF.

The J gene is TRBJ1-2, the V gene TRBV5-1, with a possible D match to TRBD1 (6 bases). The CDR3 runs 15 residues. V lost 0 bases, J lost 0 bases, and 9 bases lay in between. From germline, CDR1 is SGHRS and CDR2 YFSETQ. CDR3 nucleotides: TGCGCCAGCAGCTTGGCCCGGGGGCCTAACTATGGCTACACCTTC. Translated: CASSLARGPNYGYTF.

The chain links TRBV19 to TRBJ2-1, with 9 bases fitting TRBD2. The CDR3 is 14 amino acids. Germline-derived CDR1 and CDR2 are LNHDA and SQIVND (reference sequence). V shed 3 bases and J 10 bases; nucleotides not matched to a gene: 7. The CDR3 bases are TGTGCCAGTAGTATTGGCGGGACTAGCAGGGAGCAGTTCTTC. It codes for CASSIGGTSREQFF.

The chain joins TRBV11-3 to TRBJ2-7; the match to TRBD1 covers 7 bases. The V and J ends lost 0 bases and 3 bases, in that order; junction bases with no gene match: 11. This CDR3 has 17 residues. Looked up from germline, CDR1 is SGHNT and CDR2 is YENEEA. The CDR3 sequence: CASSLDQPKTGFYEQYF. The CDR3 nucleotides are TGTGCCAGCAGCTTAGACCAGCCCAAGACAGGGTTCTACGAGCAGTACTTC.

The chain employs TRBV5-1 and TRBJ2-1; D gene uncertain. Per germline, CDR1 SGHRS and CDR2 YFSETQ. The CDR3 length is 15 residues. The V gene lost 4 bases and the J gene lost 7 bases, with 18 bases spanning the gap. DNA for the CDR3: TGCGCCAGCAGCCCCGGTAGGTCCACTGGGAATGAGCAGTTCTTC. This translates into CASSPGRSTGNEQFF.

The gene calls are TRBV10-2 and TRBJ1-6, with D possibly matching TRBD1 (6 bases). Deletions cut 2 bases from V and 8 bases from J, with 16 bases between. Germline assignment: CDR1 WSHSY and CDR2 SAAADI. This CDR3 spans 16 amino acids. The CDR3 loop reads CASSEVPGAIDSPLHF. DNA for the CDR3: TGCGCCAGCAGTGAGGTCCCGGGGGCTATCGATTCACCCCTCCACTTT.

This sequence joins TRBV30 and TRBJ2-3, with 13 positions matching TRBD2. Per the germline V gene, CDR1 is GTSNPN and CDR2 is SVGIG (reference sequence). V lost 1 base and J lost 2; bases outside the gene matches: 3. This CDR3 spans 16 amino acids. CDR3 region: CAWSGLAGGITDTQYF. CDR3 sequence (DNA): TGTGCCTGGAGTGGACTAGCGGGGGGTATCACAGATACGCAGTATTTT.

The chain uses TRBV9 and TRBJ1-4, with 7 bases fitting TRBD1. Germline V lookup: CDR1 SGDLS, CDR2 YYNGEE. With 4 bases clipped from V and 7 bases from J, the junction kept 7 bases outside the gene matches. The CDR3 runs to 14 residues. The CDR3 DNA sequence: TGTGCCAGCAGCACAGGGGACGGAGCTGAAAAACTGTTTTTT. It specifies CASSTGDGAEKLFF.

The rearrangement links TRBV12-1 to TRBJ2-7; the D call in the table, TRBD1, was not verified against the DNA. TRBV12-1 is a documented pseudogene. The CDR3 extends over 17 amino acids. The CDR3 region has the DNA TGTGCCAGCAGCTTTGGACAGGGCCATTCTTCCTTCTACGAGCAGTACTTC. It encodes CASSFGQGHSSFYEQYF.

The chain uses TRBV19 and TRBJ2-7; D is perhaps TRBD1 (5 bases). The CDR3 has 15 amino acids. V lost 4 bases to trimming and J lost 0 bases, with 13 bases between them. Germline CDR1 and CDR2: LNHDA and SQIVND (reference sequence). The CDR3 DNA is TGTGCCAGTAGTACTGGACATGTTGCCTCCTACGAGCAGTACTTC. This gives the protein CASSTGHVASYEQYF.

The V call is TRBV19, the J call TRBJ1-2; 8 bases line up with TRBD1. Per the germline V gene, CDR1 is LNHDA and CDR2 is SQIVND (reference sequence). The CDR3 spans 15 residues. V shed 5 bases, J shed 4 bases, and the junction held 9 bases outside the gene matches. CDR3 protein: CASSVGQGGRYGYTF. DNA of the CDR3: TGTGCCAGTAGTGTCGGACAGGGAGGGCGCTATGGCTACACCTTC.

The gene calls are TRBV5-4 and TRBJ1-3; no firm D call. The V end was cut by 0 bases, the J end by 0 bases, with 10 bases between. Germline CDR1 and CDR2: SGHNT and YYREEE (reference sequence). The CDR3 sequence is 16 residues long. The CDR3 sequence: CASSLGTGSSGNTIYF. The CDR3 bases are TGTGCCAGCAGCTTGGGGACGGGGAGCTCTGGAAACACCATATATTTT.

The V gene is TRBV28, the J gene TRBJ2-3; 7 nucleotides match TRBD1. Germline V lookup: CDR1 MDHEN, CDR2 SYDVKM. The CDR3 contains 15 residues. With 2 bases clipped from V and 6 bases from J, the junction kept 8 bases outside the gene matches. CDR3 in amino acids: CASSLPRQGSDTQYF. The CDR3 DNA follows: TGTGCCAGCAGTTTACCACGACAGGGCTCGGATACGCAGTATTTT.

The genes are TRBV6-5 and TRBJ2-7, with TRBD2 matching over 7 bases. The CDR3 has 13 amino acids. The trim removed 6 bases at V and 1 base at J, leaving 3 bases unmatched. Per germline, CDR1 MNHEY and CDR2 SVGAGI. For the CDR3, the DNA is TGTGCCAGCAGCCGGGGACTATCCTACGAGCAGTACTTC. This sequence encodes CASSRGLSYEQYF.

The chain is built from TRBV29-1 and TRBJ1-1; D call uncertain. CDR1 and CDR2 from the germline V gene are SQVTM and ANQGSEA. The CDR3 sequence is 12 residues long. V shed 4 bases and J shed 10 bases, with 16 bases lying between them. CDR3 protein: CSVVSFGLVAFF. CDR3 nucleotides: TGCAGCGTTGTATCTTTCGGGTTGGTAGCTTTCTTT. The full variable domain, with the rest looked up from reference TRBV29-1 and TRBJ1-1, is SAVISQKPSRDICQRGTSLTIQCQVDSQVTMMFWYRQQPGQSLTLIATANQGSEATYESGFVIDKFPISRPNLTFSTLTVSNMSPEDSSIYLCSVVSFGLVAFFGQGTRLTVV.

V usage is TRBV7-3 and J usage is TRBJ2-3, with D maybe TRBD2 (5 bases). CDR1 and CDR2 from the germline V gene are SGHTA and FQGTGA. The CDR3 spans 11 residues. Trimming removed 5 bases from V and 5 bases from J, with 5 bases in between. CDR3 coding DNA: TGTGCCAGCAGCGCGGGAGATACGCAGTATTTT. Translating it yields CASSAGDTQYF.

CDR3 amino acids: CASSPGGRGVYEQYF. The DNA of the CDR3 is TGTGCCAGCAGCCCCGGGGGCAGGGGGGTTTACGAGCAGTACTTC. This chain links TRBV12-1 with TRBJ2-7; the listed D gene, TRBD1, was not tested against the DNA. TRBV12-1 is labeled a pseudogene. The CDR3 extends over 15 amino acids.

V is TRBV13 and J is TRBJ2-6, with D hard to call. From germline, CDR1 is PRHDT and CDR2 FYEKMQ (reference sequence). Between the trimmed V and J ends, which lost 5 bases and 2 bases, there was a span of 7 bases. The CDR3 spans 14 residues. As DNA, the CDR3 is TGTGCCAGCAGCCGGACCGCTGGGGCCAACGTCCTGACTTTC. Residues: CASSRTAGANVLTF. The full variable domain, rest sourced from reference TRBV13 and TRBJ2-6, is AAGVIQSPRHLIKEKRETATLKCYPIPRHDTVYWYQQGPGQDPQFLISFYEKMQSDKGSIPDRFSAQQFSDYHSELNMSSLELGDSALYFCASSRTAGANVLTFGAGSRLTVL.

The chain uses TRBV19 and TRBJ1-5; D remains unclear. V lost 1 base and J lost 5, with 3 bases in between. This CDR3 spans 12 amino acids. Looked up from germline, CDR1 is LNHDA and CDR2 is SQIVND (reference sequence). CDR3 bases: TGTGCCAGTAGTATAGCAGATCAGCCCCAGCATTTT. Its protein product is CASSIADQPQHF.

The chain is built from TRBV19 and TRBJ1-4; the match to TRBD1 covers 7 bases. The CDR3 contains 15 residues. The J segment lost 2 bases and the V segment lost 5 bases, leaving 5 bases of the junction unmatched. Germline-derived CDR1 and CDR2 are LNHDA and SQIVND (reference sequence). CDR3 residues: CASSPDRVTNEKLFF. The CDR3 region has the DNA TGTGCCAGTAGTCCTGACAGGGTTACTAATGAAAAACTGTTTTTT.